Shown below are 32 T cell receptor beta chains from a single sample sequenced in a study of shared clonotypes between healthy human individuals. TCRdb's table, derived via immunoSEQ multiplex PCR, lists solely in-frame clones and lacks some. The sample lists about 320,000 clones; roughly 84% were seen once. The sequenced material came from memory CD8+ T cells sorted from blood. Subset given: CD45RO+ cells pooled with CCR7-negative TemRA cells. These receptors all stem from a man between 18 and 35 years old in good health.

The chain combines TRBV10-3 with TRBJ1-1; 8 bases match TRBD1. Germline V gives CDR1 ENHRY, CDR2 SYGVKD. The V segment lost 2 bases and the J segment 1 base; nucleotides outside the gene matches: 3. CDR3 size: 15 residues. DNA of the CDR3: TGTGCCATCAGTGAGCCTGGACAGGGGAACACTGAAGCTTTCTTT. Its protein product is CAISEPGQGNTEAFF.

J is TRBJ2-2 and V is TRBV7-9; 10 bases match TRBD2. The germline CDR1 and CDR2 sequences are SEHNR and FQNEAQ (reference sequence). The junction had 8 bases not matched to a gene; V was cut back by 3 bases and J by 7 bases. The CDR3 runs 16 residues. Here the CDR3 DNA reads TGTGCCAGCAGCTTTTGGCCTAGCGGGGGTGACGGGGAGCTGTTTTTT. Its protein product is CASSFWPSGGDGELFF. Filled out from reference TRBV7-9 and TRBJ2-2, the complete variable domain reads DTGVSQNPRHKITKRGQNVTFRCDPISEHNRLYWYRQTLGQGPEFLTYFQNEAQLEKSRLLSDRFSAERPKGSFSTLEIQRTEQGDSAMYLCASSFWPSGGDGELFFGEGSRLTVL.

This chain joins TRBV7-9 and TRBJ2-5; D possibly corresponds to TRBD1 (6 bases). Per the germline V gene, CDR1 is SEHNR and CDR2 is FQNEAQ (reference sequence). CDR3 length: 12 residues. V was shortened by 7 bases and J by 4 bases, with 10 bases between the two germline ends. The CDR3 DNA is TGTGCCAGCACTCTGGGGGCAGAGACCCAGTACTTC. Its translation is CASTLGAETQYF.

V and J are TRBV5-4 and TRBJ2-6, with 7 bases lining up with TRBD1. The V and J ends lost 4 bases and 3 bases, in that order; junction bases with no gene match: 4. The CDR3 runs to 15 residues. Germline CDR1 reads SGHNT; CDR2 reads YYREEE (reference sequence). CDR3 amino acids: CASSLTGIGANVLTF. The CDR3 DNA is TGTGCCAGCAGCCTGACAGGGATTGGGGCCAACGTCCTGACTTTC.

The chain combines TRBV2 with TRBJ1-1; 9 nucleotides agree with TRBD1. Trimming removed 7 bases from V and 1 base from J; junction bases left unmatched: 4. In germline, CDR1 is SNHLY, CDR2 FYNNEI. The CDR3 is 14 amino acids. For the CDR3, the DNA is TGTGCCAGCAATACAGGGGGCGAGAACACTGAAGCTTTCTTT. Translating it yields CASNTGGENTEAFF.

This clone was recorded only once. A read error is possible here, since a much larger clone lies one base away. This chain links TRBV5-4 with TRBJ1-2, with a weak D call TRBD1 (6 bases). The CDR3 is made up of 14 amino acids. CDR1 SGHNT and CDR2 YYREEE come from the germline V gene (reference sequence). The CDR3 region is CAGSSRQDNYGYTF. As DNA, the CDR3 is TGTGCCGGCAGCAGCCGACAGGATAACTATGGCTACACCTTC.

Written as DNA, the CDR3 is TGCGCCAGCCGCCGGGACAGCGACAATGAGCAGTTCTTC. As protein: CASRRDSDNEQFF. The chain uses TRBV10-2 and TRBJ2-1; 7 positions agree with TRBD1. Germline V gives CDR1 WSHSY, CDR2 SAAADI. With V trimmed by 8 bases and J by 5 bases, 6 bases remained unmatched. This CDR3 is built from 13 residues.

This clone came up once. V gene TRBV4-3 combines with J gene TRBJ2-7, with D perhaps matching TRBD1 or TRBD2 (5 bases each). V lost 2 bases and J lost 2, with 16 bases in between. The V gene's germline CDR1 is LGHNA and CDR2 YSLEER. CDR3 size: 16 residues. This CDR3 reads CASSQIVWDAAYEQYF. CDR3 DNA sequence: TGCGCCAGCAGCCAAATCGTATGGGACGCCGCCTACGAGCAGTACTTC.

The chain combines TRBV29-1 with TRBJ2-7; tentative D call: TRBD1 (6 bases). The V and J ends lost 2 bases and 1 base respectively, with 6 bases between them. Germline CDR1 SQVTM, CDR2 ANQGSEA. CDR3 size: 12 residues. The CDR3 DNA reads as TGCAGCGTTGAACAGGGGTCCTACGAGCAGTACTTC. The encoded protein is CSVEQGSYEQYF.

The chain is built from TRBV5-8 and TRBJ2-7; 10 positions agree with TRBD1. The CDR3 extends over 15 amino acids. Germline trimming cut 2 bases from V and 5 bases from J; bases unmatched to any gene: 7. Germline V lookup: CDR1 SGHTS, CDR2 YDEGEE. The CDR3 DNA is TGTGCCAGCAGCTTCCTGGGACAGGGGCGAAACGAGCAGTACTTC. Encoded protein: CASSFLGQGRNEQYF. The full variable domain, with the rest looked up from reference TRBV5-8 and TRBJ2-7, is EAGVTQSPTHLIKTRGQQATLRCSPISGHTSVYWYQQALGLGLQFLLWYDEGEERNRGNFPPRFSGRQFPNYSSELNVNALELEDSALYLCASSFLGQGRNEQYFGPGTRLTVT.

The CDR3: CAWSADRGAETQYF. For the CDR3, the DNA is TGTGCCTGGAGTGCTGACAGGGGGGCAGAGACCCAGTACTTC. The chain couples TRBV30 to TRBJ2-5; TRBD1 matches at 9 bases. This CDR3 comprises 14 residues. Germline V lookup: CDR1 GTSNPN, CDR2 SVGIG (reference sequence). V gave up 1 base and J gave up 4 bases; unmatched junction bases: 4. The full variable domain, with the rest looked up from reference TRBV30 and TRBJ2-5, is SQTIHQWPATLVQPVGSPLSLECTVEGTSNPNLYWYRQAAGRGLQLLFYSVGIGQISSEVPQNLSASRPQDRQFILSSKKLLLSDSGFYLCAWSADRGAETQYFGPGTRLLVL.

This chain connects TRBV15 to TRBJ2-7, with D possibly TRBD1 on 6 matching bases. This CDR3 is 14 amino acids long. Germline CDR1 reads LNHNV; CDR2 reads YYDKDF (reference sequence). V was cut by 5 bases and J by 5 bases, with 16 bases left in between. CDR3 protein: CATSLGAGRHEQYF. The CDR3 DNA reads as TGTGCCACCAGCTTGGGGGCAGGGCGCCACGAGCAGTACTTC.

The rearrangement links TRBV7-2 to TRBJ2-7; 10 bases map to TRBD2. The CDR3 loop spans 15 amino acids. In germline, CDR1 is SGHTA, CDR2 FQGNSA. The V gene end was trimmed by 4 bases and the J gene end by 3 bases; junction bases not matched to a gene: 6. The CDR3 spells CASSYASGSYYEQYF. As DNA, the CDR3 is TGTGCCAGCAGCTACGCTAGCGGGAGTTACTACGAGCAGTACTTC.

The chain joins TRBV27 to TRBJ2-1; D is tentatively TRBD1 or TRBD2 (5 bases each). From germline, CDR1 is MNHEY and CDR2 SMNVEV (reference sequence). This CDR3 has 12 residues. Trimming pared 6 bases from V and 4 bases from J, leaving 7 bases between. CDR3 nucleotides: TGTGCCAGCAGCGGGACGTACAATGAGCAGTTCTTC. Its protein product is CASSGTYNEQFF.

This clone was detected ten times or more. This chain uses TRBV6-5 with TRBJ2-3; D remains ambiguous. The CDR3 has 13 residues. The V end lost 4 bases, the J end lost 1 base, and 6 bases lay between the germline ends. Germline V CDR1 and CDR2: MNHEY, SVGAGI. CDR3 sequence: CASSLSGTDTQYF. The CDR3 region has the DNA TGTGCCAGCAGTTTAAGCGGCACAGATACGCAGTATTTT.

The V call is TRBV25-1, the J call TRBJ1-6; unclear D gene. The V gene's germline CDR1 is MGHDK and CDR2 SYGVNS. Trimming cost V 7 bases and J 7 bases, with 14 bases left between them. The CDR3 is made up of 14 amino acids. Written as DNA, the CDR3 is TGTGCCAGCAAGCTGTGGGAAGACAATTCACCCCTCCACTTT. This gives the protein CASKLWEDNSPLHF.

The chain carries TRBV23-1 and TRBJ2-7; D is undetermined. TRBV23-1 is sorted into the ORF group, with uncertain function. Trimming removed 4 bases from V and 1 base from J, with 14 bases in between. The CDR3 sequence is 15 residues long. In DNA form, the CDR3 reads TGCGCCAGCAGTCTCAGACTGGGTTCATCCTACGAGCAGTACTTC. This codes for CASSLRLGSSYEQYF.

The chain recombines TRBV7-9 with TRBJ2-7; tentatively, D is TRBD1 (5 bases). V lost 3 bases to trimming and J lost 2 bases, with 8 bases between them. The CDR3 has 13 residues. Germline V gene lookup returns CDR1 SEHNR and CDR2 FQNEAQ (reference sequence). The DNA of the CDR3 is TGTGCCAGCAGCTTTGGGGCCACCTACGAGCAGTACTTC. Translated: CASSFGATYEQYF.

In this sample, this clone turned up once. The rearrangement uses TRBV5-4 and TRBJ2-2; 8 nucleotides align to TRBD1. Germline V gene sequence: CDR1 SGHNT, CDR2 YYREEE (reference sequence). The CDR3 is made up of 14 amino acids. J lost 4 bases, V lost 4 bases, and 3 bases had no gene match. The CDR3 DNA sequence: TGTGCCAGCAGCCATGACAGGGGCACCGGGGAGCTGTTTTTT. It codes for CASSHDRGTGELFF.

This chain links TRBV27 with TRBJ1-1; a possible D gene is TRBD1 (6 bases). The V end was cut by 5 bases, the J end by 4 bases, with 14 bases between. This CDR3 spans 14 amino acids. CDR1 is MNHEY, CDR2 SMNVEV, per germline (reference sequence). CDR3: CASSPQGWFTEAFF. The CDR3 DNA reads TGTGCCAGCAGTCCCCAGGGGTGGTTCACTGAAGCTTTCTTT.

This rearrangement joins TRBV30 to TRBJ1-1; no definite D call. Germline loops: CDR1 GTSNPN, CDR2 SVGIG (reference sequence). The germline V and J ends were trimmed by 3 bases and 1 base, with 9 bases remaining between them. This CDR3 has 13 amino acids. The CDR3 nucleotides read TGTGCCTGGAGCCCCTCGCAGAACACTGAAGCTTTCTTT. Translating gives CAWSPSQNTEAFF.

V and J are TRBV9 and TRBJ2-7; D not certain. Germline CDR1 SGDLS, CDR2 YYNGEE. Trimming shortened V by 2 bases and J by 3 bases, and 9 bases separated the two germline ends. The CDR3 sequence is 13 residues long. CDR3 in amino acids: CASSVKPGYEQYF. The CDR3, as DNA: TGTGCCAGCAGCGTCAAACCTGGCTACGAGCAGTACTTC.

CDR3 sequence reads: CASSLVGTGYGYTF. The CDR3 DNA reads TGTGCCAGCAGTTTAGTGGGGACAGGCTATGGCTACACCTTC. The rearrangement links TRBV27 to TRBJ1-2; 8 bases are a match to TRBD1. This CDR3 is 14 amino acids long. The junction had 3 bases not matched to a gene; V was cut back by 2 bases and J by 4 bases. The germline gives CDR1 MNHEY, CDR2 SMNVEV (reference sequence).

Here the CDR3 reads CASGGEATSYEQYF. CDR3 nucleotide sequence: TGCGCCAGCGGGGGGGAGGCCACCTCCTACGAGCAGTACTTC. The chain uses TRBV4-1 and TRBJ2-7, with TRBD2 identical over 7 bases. Germline V gene data show CDR1 as MGHRA and CDR2 as YSYEKL. CDR3 length equals 14 residues. V lost 8 bases and J lost 0; bases outside the gene matches: 7.

The chain combines TRBV9 with TRBJ1-6; D is undetermined. CDR1 is SGDLS, CDR2 YYNGEE, per germline. The ends were cut back, 0 bases at V and 7 bases at J, with 14 bases in the middle. The CDR3 covers 16 residues. As DNA, the CDR3 is TGTGCCAGCAGCGTAGCGGTACACAACAAGAATTCACCCCTCCACTTT. Translation gives CASSVAVHNKNSPLHF. The whole variable domain, filled in from reference TRBV9 and TRBJ1-6, reads DSGVTQTPKHLITATGQRVTLRCSPRSGDLSVYWYQQSLDQGLQFLIQYYNGEERAKGNILERFSAQQFPDLHSELNLSSLELGDSALYFCASSVAVHNKNSPLHFGNGTRLTVT.

This rearrangement joins TRBV6-5 to TRBJ2-1; no definite D call. CDR3 size: 15 residues. V was pared by 5 bases and J by 6 bases, with 17 bases between. In germline, CDR1 is MNHEY, CDR2 SVGAGI. CDR3 loop: CASSPFLLDGNEQFF. The CDR3 DNA reads TGTGCCAGCAGTCCTTTTCTTCTCGATGGCAATGAGCAGTTCTTC.

This clone was counted at least ten times. The chain combines TRBV13 with TRBJ2-7, with 8 bases that match TRBD1. V gave up 4 bases and J gave up 5 bases; unmatched junction bases: 1. The CDR3 runs to 12 residues. Looked up from germline, CDR1 is PRHDT and CDR2 is FYEKMQ (reference sequence). The DNA for the CDR3 is TGTGCCAGCAGCTCACAGGGGGACGAGCAGTACTTC. It is translated as CASSSQGDEQYF. The full variable domain, rest sourced from reference TRBV13 and TRBJ2-7, is AAGVIQSPRHLIKEKRETATLKCYPIPRHDTVYWYQQGPGQDPQFLISFYEKMQSDKGSIPDRFSAQQFSDYHSELNMSSLELGDSALYFCASSSQGDEQYFGPGTRLTVT.

CDR3 sequence reads: CAISSTRGTSEPDTQYF. DNA for the CDR3: TGTGCCATCAGTTCTACCCGCGGGACTAGCGAGCCAGATACGCAGTATTTT. The V and J genes are TRBV10-3 and TRBJ2-3; 10 nucleotides line up with TRBD2. V dropped 5 bases and J dropped 4; count of bases not matched to a gene: 12. This CDR3 comprises 17 residues. From germline, CDR1 is ENHRY and CDR2 SYGVKD.

Only a few counts were recorded for this clone. This chain joins TRBV10-3 and TRBJ2-7, with 8 bases identical to TRBD2. There are 13 residues in the CDR3. Per the germline V gene, CDR1 is ENHRY and CDR2 is SYGVKD. V dropped 6 bases and J dropped 1; count of bases not matched to a gene: 2. This CDR3 reads CAIRREASYEQYF. As DNA, the CDR3 is TGTGCCATCAGGCGGGAGGCGTCCTACGAGCAGTACTTC.

This clone was seen only once. V usage is TRBV30 and J usage is TRBJ1-4, with 8 bases lining up with TRBD1. This CDR3 region has 19 residues. Germline-derived CDR1 and CDR2 are GTSNPN and SVGIG (reference sequence). The junction had 13 bases not matched to a gene; V was cut back by 0 bases and J by 1 base. In DNA, the CDR3 is TGTGCCTGGAGTGTAAAAATGGGGACAGGAACCCTAACTAATGAAAAACTGTTTTTT. This sequence encodes CAWSVKMGTGTLTNEKLFF.

The chain employs TRBV11-2 and TRBJ1-1; no clear D gene. Germline V CDR1 and CDR2: SGHAT, FQNNGV. CDR3 length: 12 residues. V lost 4 bases and J 7 bases, leaving 10 bases between the germline ends. The CDR3 loop reads CASSYGGDEAFF. In nucleotides, the CDR3 is TGTGCCAGCAGCTACGGAGGAGATGAAGCTTTCTTT.

CDR3 region: CASSQVPADAAEQYF. The DNA for the CDR3 is TGCGCCAGCAGCCAAGTGCCAGCAGATGCGGCCGAGCAGTACTTC. V is TRBV4-3 and J is TRBJ2-7, with D hard to call. There are 15 residues in the CDR3. V lost 1 base, J lost 6 bases, and 16 bases lay in between. The germline V gene encodes CDR1 LGHNA and CDR2 YSLEER.